This T cell receptor beta chain was recovered during a study of cytomegalovirus exposure and HLA in healthy donors. With 60 Vbeta and 13 Jbeta primers, the PCR was carried out. Profiling relied on immunoSEQ multiplex PCR, and the TCRdb table lists in-frame clones only, not all of them. The repertoire consists of about 160,000 clones, with 82% occurring once and the leading ten covering about 10%. Germline CDR1 is LGHNA and CDR2 is YSLEER. The CDR3 has 16 amino acids. V lost 0 bases to trimming and J lost 0 bases, with 11 bases between them. The V call is TRBV4-3, the J call TRBJ1-1; no firm D call. The specimen sequenced was PBMCs. This TCR was sampled from a man aged 45-65 years in good health and CMV-seropositive. The CDR3, as DNA: TGCGCCAGCAGCCAAGATTTATCCCTACTGAACACTGAAGCTTTCTTT. The encoded protein is CASSQDLSLLNTEAFF.